The 32 T cell receptor beta chains reported below all come from one sample, sequenced in a study of T cells in Graves' hyperthyroidism and ophthalmopathy (dated by TCRdb to about 2019). Libraries came from multiplex PCR. Sequencing instrument: Illumina HiSeq 2000. TCR beta CDR3 regions were amplified from RNA transcripts. For the first round of RT-PCR on the TCR CDR3, the HTBI primer set was used together with the Qiagen OneStep RT-PCR kit. The raw public data were reprocessed by TCRdb itself: fastp quality trimming at Q25, MiXCR clonotype calling, in-frame beta chains only. Here each entry gathers all rows of one CDR3 protein and keeps the most common genes and DNA. The table for this sample lists hundreds of thousands of distinct CDR3 sequences; approximately 15% of them were counted only once. Together, the top ten hold about 5.8% of the sample. Sequenced material: blood. The receptor set was obtained from a woman aged 25-40 years with Graves' hyperthyroidism that later progressed to Graves' ophthalmopathy.

This clonotype was recorded at least ten times. V and J are TRBV5-1 and TRBJ2-3; 10 bases line up with TRBD2. With V trimmed by 6 bases and J by 5 bases, 12 bases remained unmatched. Germline assignment: CDR1 SGHRS and CDR2 YFSETQ. This CDR3 spans 16 amino acids. The chain's CDR3 is CASTLTSGVEGDTQYF. The CDR3, as DNA: TGCGCCAGCACCCTCACTAGCGGGGTCGAGGGAGATACGCAGTATTTT. The variable domain in full, completed from reference TRBV5-1 and TRBJ2-3, reads KAGVTQTPRYLIKTRGQQVTLSCSPISGHRSVSWYQQTPGQGLQFLFEYFSETQRNKGNFPGRFSGRQFSNSRSEMNVSTLELGDSALYLCASTLTSGVEGDTQYFGPGTRLTVL.

This chain links TRBV7-9 with TRBJ1-4; D unclear. Trimming took off 6 bases at V and 3 bases at J, with 11 bases between the two ends. CDR1 is SEHNR and CDR2 is FQNEAQ in the germline V gene (reference sequence). The CDR3 length is 14 residues. The CDR3 is CASRRQGANEKLFF. In DNA form, the CDR3 reads TGTGCCAGCAGAAGACAAGGTGCTAATGAAAAACTGTTTTTT.

Regarding this clonotype: At one boundary the junction diverges from the germline segment, which might be a read error. This chain uses TRBV19 with TRBJ1-1; 7 nucleotides line up with TRBD1. Germline values: CDR1 LNHDA, CDR2 SQIVND (reference sequence). The CDR3 runs to 17 residues. This CDR3 reads CAGSIAPGQILNTEAFF. For the CDR3, the DNA is TGTGCCGGTAGTATCGCCCCGGGACAGATATTGAACACTGAAGCCTTCTTT.

This clonotype was detected ten times or more. The chain employs TRBV11-2 and TRBJ2-1; D ambiguous. V was clipped by 6 bases and J by 9 bases, with 9 bases between them. Germline V gene lookup returns CDR1 SGHAT and CDR2 FQNNGV. The CDR3 consists of 11 residues. DNA for the CDR3: TGTGCCAGCAGTCGGTGGGGTGAGCAGTTCTTC. It codes for CASSRWGEQFF.

This clonotype was counted many times. The chain joins TRBV12-3 or TRBV12-4 to TRBJ2-5; 8 bases map to TRBD2. Trimming at V came to 6 bases and at J to 1 base, leaving 4 bases not matched to a gene. This CDR3 is built from 14 residues. CDR3 bases: TGTGCCAGCAGACCCGGGAGGGCCCAAGAGACCCAGTACTTC. Translated, it gives CASRPGRAQETQYF.

As concerns this clonotype: The CDR3 ends on some other residue instead of the conserved phenylalanine or tryptophan, so this is likely a read error. V is TRBV6-1 and J is TRBJ2-7; TRBD1 agrees at 9 bases. The CDR3 length is 14 residues. With V trimmed by 6 bases and J by 5 bases, 8 bases remained unmatched. CDR1 is MNHNS, CDR2 SASEGT, per germline. CDR3 coding DNA: TGTGCCAGCAGCAACCGGGACAGGGTAAACGAGCAGTACCTC. Translated: CASSNRDRVNEQYL.

This clonotype was detected ten times or more. This rearrangement joins TRBV7-2 to TRBJ2-5; 14 nucleotides agree with TRBD2. Losses at the gene ends were 6 bases for V and 5 bases for J; bases not matched to a gene: 8. The CDR3 totals 16 residues. Germline loops: CDR1 SGHTA, CDR2 FQGNSA. For the CDR3, the DNA is TGTGCCAGCAGTTATGGACTAGCGGGAGGTGCGGAGACCCAGTACTTC. Amino acids: CASSYGLAGGAETQYF.

This clonotype has at least ten counts. V is TRBV5-1 and J is TRBJ2-1; perhaps TRBD2 as D (6 bases). CDR3 size: 15 residues. The ends were cut back, 2 bases at V and 0 bases at J, with 9 bases in the middle. From germline, CDR1 is SGHRS and CDR2 YFSETQ. The CDR3 loop reads CASSLQAGSYNEQFF. The CDR3, as DNA: TGCGCCAGCAGCTTACAAGCGGGCTCCTACAATGAGCAGTTCTTC.

The V call is TRBV27, the J call TRBJ2-1, with a tentative D call TRBD2 (6 bases). Germline V lookup: CDR1 MNHEY, CDR2 SMNVEV (reference sequence). The CDR3 spans 13 residues. The V end was cut by 2 bases, the J end by 8 bases, with 10 bases between. DNA of the CDR3: TGTGCCAGCAGTTTAACTAGCACCCATGAGCAGTTCTTC. Protein product: CASSLTSTHEQFF.

This clonotype was detected many times. The chain couples TRBV28 to TRBJ2-7; D not certain. Trimming removed 2 bases at V and 1 base at J, with 6 bases between. CDR3 size: 13 residues. Germline V CDR1 and CDR2: MDHEN, SYDVKM. CDR3 coding DNA: TGTGCCAGCAGTTTAGATCAATCCTACGAGCAGTACTTC. It is translated as CASSLDQSYEQYF.

The chain combines TRBV19 with TRBJ2-1; TRBD2 might be the D (5 bases). Germline loops: CDR1 LNHDA, CDR2 SQIVND (reference sequence). Trimming stripped 9 bases from V and 4 bases from J, with 13 bases between. This CDR3 has 13 amino acids. DNA of the CDR3: TGTGCCAGCTCCCCCGGGATTTACAATGAGCAGTTCTTC. It yields the protein CASSPGIYNEQFF.

A few counts support this clonotype. This chain connects TRBV9 to TRBJ2-7, with D perhaps matching TRBD2 (5 bases). This CDR3 comprises 15 residues. V shed 1 base and J shed 2 bases, with 13 bases lying between them. Germline V lookup: CDR1 SGDLS, CDR2 YYNGEE. The CDR3 loop is CASSVRGTIAYEQYF. CDR3 bases: TGTGCCAGCAGCGTACGGGGAACGATAGCCTACGAGCAGTACTTC. The full variable domain, in which reference TRBV9 and TRBJ2-7 provide the parts outside the CDR3, is DSGVTQTPKHLITATGQRVTLRCSPRSGDLSVYWYQQSLDQGLQFLIQYYNGEERAKGNILERFSAQQFPDLHSELNLSSLELGDSALYFCASSVRGTIAYEQYFGPGTRLTVT.

This clonotype was counted ten times or more. This chain uses TRBV10-3 with TRBJ1-6; a weak D match, TRBD1 (6 bases). The CDR3 is made up of 17 amino acids. Germline CDR1 ENHRY, CDR2 SYGVKD. Trimming took off 0 bases at V and 4 bases at J, with 13 bases between the two ends. This chain's CDR3 is CAISESRGQLYNSPLHF. For the CDR3, the DNA is TGTGCCATCAGTGAGTCGAGAGGACAGCTTTATAATTCACCCCTCCACTTT.

This clonotype was counted at least ten times. The CDR3 spells CASTWGQGRTEAFF. The CDR3 region has the DNA TGCGCCAGCACCTGGGGACAGGGGAGGACTGAAGCTTTCTTT. The chain couples TRBV5-1 to TRBJ1-1, with 10 bases identical to TRBD1. This CDR3 spans 14 amino acids. J gave up 5 bases and V 6 bases, and 7 bases lay outside the gene matches. Germline CDR1 is SGHRS and CDR2 is YFSETQ.

This clonotype was seen a handful of times. The gene calls are TRBV4-1 and TRBJ2-7; the D call may be TRBD1 or TRBD2 (6 bases each). Germline assignment: CDR1 MGHRA and CDR2 YSYEKL. Deletions cut 8 bases from V and 3 bases from J, with 17 bases between. This CDR3 has 14 residues. The CDR3 reads CASGRLGTNYEQYF. The CDR3, as DNA: TGCGCCAGCGGGAGACTAGGGACAAACTACGAGCAGTACTTC.

This clonotype occurred a few times. The V gene is TRBV6-1, the J gene TRBJ2-3; 9 nucleotides match TRBD2. The V gene's germline CDR1 is MNHNS and CDR2 SASEGT. The CDR3 has 15 residues. The V gene end was trimmed by 1 base and the J gene end by 4 bases; junction bases not matched to a gene: 3. The CDR3: CASSEGIAGADTQYF. In DNA, the CDR3 is TGTGCCAGCAGTGAAGGAATAGCGGGAGCAGATACGCAGTATTTT.

This clonotype was counted many times. This sequence joins TRBV27 and TRBJ2-1, with D unresolved. Germline CDR1 reads MNHEY; CDR2 reads SMNVEV (reference sequence). V was pared by 1 base and J by 4 bases, with 11 bases between. The CDR3 totals 15 residues. CDR3 sequence reads: CASSLYDSSYNEQFF. For the CDR3, the DNA is TGTGCCAGCAGTTTATACGACTCGAGTTACAATGAGCAGTTCTTC.

The sample holds a few counts of this clonotype. This may come from a read error, since a much larger clone is one base off. CDR3 nucleotides: TGTGCCAGCAGAGGGAGCGGGGACACTGAAGCTTTCTTT. It specifies CASRGSGDTEAFF. The chain has TRBV27 and TRBJ1-1; no reliable D call. Per the germline V gene, CDR1 is MNHEY and CDR2 is SMNVEV (reference sequence). Between the trimmed V and J ends, which lost 6 bases and 3 bases, there was a span of 11 bases. This CDR3 contains 13 residues.

V gene TRBV4-2 combines with J gene TRBJ2-6; no reliable D call. The CDR3 covers 19 residues. The germline V and J ends were trimmed by 0 bases and 0 bases, with 15 bases remaining between them. Germline values: CDR1 LGHNA, CDR2 YNFKEQ. In DNA, the CDR3 is TGTGCCAGCAGCCAAGATACCCAAGCGATACGCTCTGGGGCCAACGTCCTGACTTTC. This encodes CASSQDTQAIRSGANVLTF.

The table lists this clonotype with many counts. This rearrangement joins TRBV19 to TRBJ2-2; D remains ambiguous. V dropped 5 bases and J dropped 6 bases, with 10 bases sitting between them. This CDR3 contains 13 residues. Germline V gene data show CDR1 as LNHDA and CDR2 as SQIVND (reference sequence). DNA of the CDR3: TGTGCCAGTAGTCTTGCGATGGCCGGGGAGCTGTTTTTT. Translated, it gives CASSLAMAGELFF.

Only a few counts were recorded for this clonotype. This rearrangement joins TRBV12-3 or TRBV12-4 to TRBJ2-5; 11 nucleotides match TRBD1. The trim removed 6 bases at V and 5 bases at J, leaving 17 bases unmatched. This CDR3 spans 18 amino acids. The CDR3 reads CASSDLGTGGSDGETQYF. The CDR3 bases are TGTGCCAGCAGCGACCTCGGGACAGGGGGTTCGGACGGGGAGACCCAGTACTTC.

This clonotype was counted at least ten times. The genes are TRBV20-1 and TRBJ2-2; 7 bases fit TRBD1. The CDR3 is 14 amino acids. Germline CDR1 reads DFQATT; CDR2 reads SNEGSKA (reference sequence). Trimming removed 6 bases from V and 0 bases from J; junction bases left unmatched: 4. The CDR3 is CSAPDRTNTGELFF. Here the CDR3 DNA reads TGCAGTGCCCCGGACAGGACGAACACCGGGGAGCTGTTTTTT.

Ten or more counts support this clonotype. V gene TRBV20-1 combines with J gene TRBJ2-7, with D tentatively TRBD1 or TRBD2 (5 bases each). In germline, CDR1 is DFQATT, CDR2 SNEGSKA (reference sequence). The CDR3 sequence is 16 residues long. Trimming left V 1 base short and J 0 bases short, with 16 bases between. This chain's CDR3 is CSARATGHSSSYEQYF. The CDR3 DNA is TGCAGTGCTAGAGCGACGGGGCATTCGAGCTCCTACGAGCAGTACTTC.

V usage is TRBV13 and J usage is TRBJ2-7, with a possible D match to TRBD2 (6 bases). Germline values: CDR1 PRHDT, CDR2 FYEKMQ (reference sequence). This CDR3 is built from 15 residues. V lost 3 bases, J lost 4 bases, and 16 bases lay in between. The chain's CDR3 is CASSLQSGVRYEQYF. The CDR3 coding sequence is TGTGCCAGCAGCTTGCAATCGGGAGTACGGTACGAGCAGTACTTC.

There are a few counts of this clonotype. The J gene is TRBJ1-5, the V gene TRBV28; D is unresolved. This CDR3 spans 13 amino acids. Germline assignment: CDR1 MDHEN and CDR2 SYDVKM. V shed 7 bases and J shed 3 bases, with 10 bases lying between them. The CDR3 loop reads CASTAQVNQPQHF. The CDR3 region has the DNA TGTGCCAGCACAGCCCAAGTCAATCAGCCCCAGCATTTT.

Of note for this clonotype: A much larger clone differs by one base, so this may be a read error. V gene TRBV10-3 combines with J gene TRBJ2-1; the D is unclear. Trimming cost V 10 bases and J 6 bases, with 16 bases left between them. There are 13 residues in the CDR3. The germline gives CDR1 ENHRY, CDR2 SYGVKD. In nucleotides, the CDR3 is TGTGCCACCCCACCTAACCCGGGCAATGAGCAGTTCTTC. Translation gives CATPPNPGNEQFF.

This chain joins TRBV19 and TRBJ1-5, with D unclear. The CDR3 runs 13 residues. Between the trimmed V and J ends, which lost 7 bases and 7 bases, there was a span of 14 bases. Per germline, CDR1 LNHDA and CDR2 SQIVND (reference sequence). This CDR3 reads CASTNGELQPQHF. The CDR3, as DNA: TGTGCCAGTACCAACGGCGAGTTGCAGCCCCAGCATTTT.

This clonotype was observed a few times. The V and J genes are TRBV11-1 and TRBJ1-1; TRBD1 might be the D (5 bases). The length of the CDR3 is 14 residues. Germline V gene sequence: CDR1 SGHAT, CDR2 FQDESV (reference sequence). Trimming took 3 bases from V and 5 from J, leaving 13 bases between them. CDR3: CASSLFGGKTEAFF. The CDR3 region has the DNA TGTGCCAGCAGCTTGTTCGGGGGGAAGACTGAAGCTTTCTTT.

In its sample, this clonotype was seen a few times. This chain connects TRBV24-1 to TRBJ2-4; D perhaps matches TRBD1 (5 bases). Germline assignment: CDR1 KGHDR and CDR2 SFDVKD. CDR3 length equals 13 residues. Deletions cut 9 bases from V and 0 bases from J, with 8 bases between. The CDR3 loop reads CATEGEAKNIQYF. Here the CDR3 DNA reads TGTGCCACCGAAGGGGAAGCCAAAAACATTCAGTACTTC.

This clonotype has a count of ten or more. The J gene is TRBJ1-6, the V gene TRBV30, with a possible D match to TRBD1 (5 bases). Between the trimmed V and J ends, which lost 4 bases and 7 bases, there was a span of 11 bases. Germline values: CDR1 GTSNPN, CDR2 SVGIG (reference sequence). This CDR3 comprises 13 residues. DNA for the CDR3: TGTGCCTGGATAGGGACGGCCAATTCACCCCTCCACTTT. This codes for CAWIGTANSPLHF.

This clonotype was detected many times. The rearrangement joins TRBV2 to TRBJ1-6; D perhaps matches TRBD1 (5 bases). Trimming shortened V by 6 bases and J by 7 bases, and 16 bases separated the two germline ends. The CDR3 is 15 residues long. Germline assignment: CDR1 SNHLY and CDR2 FYNNEI. The CDR3 protein is CASRPTGLQNSPLHF. In DNA, the CDR3 is TGTGCCAGCAGGCCAACGGGACTCCAGAATTCACCCCTCCACTTT.

This clonotype was recorded at least ten times. The chain has TRBV7-8 and TRBJ2-5; D is undetermined. This CDR3 is built from 14 residues. Per the germline V gene, CDR1 is SGHVS and CDR2 is FQNEAQ. V lost 8 bases and J 3 bases, leaving 16 bases between the germline ends. For the CDR3, the DNA is TGTGCCAGCCTCATTATTGGGTCCGAAGAGACCCAGTACTTC. It translates to CASLIIGSEETQYF. The entire variable domain, with the rest obtained from reference TRBV7-8 and TRBJ2-5, is as follows: GAGVSQSPRYKVAKRGQDVALRCDPISGHVSLFWYQQALGQGPEFLTYFQNEAQLDKSGLPSDRFFAERPEGSVSTLKIQRTQQEDSAVYLCASLIIGSEETQYFGPGTRLLVL.